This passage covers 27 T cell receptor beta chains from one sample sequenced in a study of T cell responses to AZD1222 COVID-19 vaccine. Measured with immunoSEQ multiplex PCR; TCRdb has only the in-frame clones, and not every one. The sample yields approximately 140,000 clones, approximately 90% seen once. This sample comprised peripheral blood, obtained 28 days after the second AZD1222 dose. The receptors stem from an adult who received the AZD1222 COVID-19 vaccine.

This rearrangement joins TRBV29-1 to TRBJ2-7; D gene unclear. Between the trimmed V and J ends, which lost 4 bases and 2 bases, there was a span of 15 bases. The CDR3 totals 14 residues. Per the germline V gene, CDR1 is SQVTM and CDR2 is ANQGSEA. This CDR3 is CSVGSGSPTYEQYF. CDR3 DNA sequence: TGCAGCGTTGGATCAGGTTCGCCCACCTACGAGCAGTACTTC.

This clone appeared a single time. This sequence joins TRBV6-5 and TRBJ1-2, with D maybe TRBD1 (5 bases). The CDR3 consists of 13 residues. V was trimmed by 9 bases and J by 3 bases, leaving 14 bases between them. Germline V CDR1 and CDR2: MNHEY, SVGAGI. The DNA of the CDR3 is TGTGCCAGTGGGAGGGGCGGTGACTATGGCTACACCTTC. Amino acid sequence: CASGRGGDYGYTF.

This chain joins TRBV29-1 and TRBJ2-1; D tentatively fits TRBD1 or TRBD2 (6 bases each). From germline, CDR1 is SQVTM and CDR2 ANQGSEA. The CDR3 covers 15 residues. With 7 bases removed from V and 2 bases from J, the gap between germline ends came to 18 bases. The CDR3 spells CSGGEAGDTYNEQFF. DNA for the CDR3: TGCAGCGGGGGGGAGGCAGGGGACACCTACAATGAGCAGTTCTTC.

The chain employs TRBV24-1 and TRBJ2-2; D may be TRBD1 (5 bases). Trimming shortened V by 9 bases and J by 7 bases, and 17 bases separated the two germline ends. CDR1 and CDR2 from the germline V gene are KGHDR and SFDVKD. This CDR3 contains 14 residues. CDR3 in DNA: TGTGCCACCTCTGTTGGGGCCTGGGACGGGGAGCTGTTTTTT. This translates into CATSVGAWDGELFF.

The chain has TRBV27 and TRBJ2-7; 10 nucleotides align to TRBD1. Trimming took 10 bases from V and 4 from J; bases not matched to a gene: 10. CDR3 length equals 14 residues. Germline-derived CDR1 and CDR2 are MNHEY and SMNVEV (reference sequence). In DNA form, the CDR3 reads TGTGCCACCAAAATGGGGGGACAGGGGTACGAGCAGTACTTC. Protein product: CATKMGGQGYEQYF.

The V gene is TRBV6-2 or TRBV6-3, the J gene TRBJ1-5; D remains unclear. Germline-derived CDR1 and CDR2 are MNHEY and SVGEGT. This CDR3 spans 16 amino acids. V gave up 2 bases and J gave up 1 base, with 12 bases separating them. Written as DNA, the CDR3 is TGTGCCAGCAGTTACCCGGCGGGATCGAGCAATCAGCCCCAGCATTTT. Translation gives CASSYPAGSSNQPQHF.

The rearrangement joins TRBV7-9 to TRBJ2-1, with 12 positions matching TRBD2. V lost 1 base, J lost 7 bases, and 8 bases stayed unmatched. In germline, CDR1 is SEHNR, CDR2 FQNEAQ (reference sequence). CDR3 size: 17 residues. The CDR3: CASSLDSLAGGGNEQFF. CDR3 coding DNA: TGTGCCAGCAGCTTAGATTCACTAGCGGGAGGCGGGAATGAGCAGTTCTTC. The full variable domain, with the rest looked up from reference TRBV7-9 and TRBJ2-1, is DTGVSQNPRHKITKRGQNVTFRCDPISEHNRLYWYRQTLGQGPEFLTYFQNEAQLEKSRLLSDRFSAERPKGSFSTLEIQRTEQGDSAMYLCASSLDSLAGGGNEQFFGPGTRLTVL.

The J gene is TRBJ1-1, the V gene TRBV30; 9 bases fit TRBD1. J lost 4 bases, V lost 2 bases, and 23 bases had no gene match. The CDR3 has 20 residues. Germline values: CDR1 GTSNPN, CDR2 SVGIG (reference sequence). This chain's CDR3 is CAWSYPPLSGTGKGSTEAFF. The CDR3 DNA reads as TGTGCCTGGAGTTATCCACCTCTATCCGGGACAGGGAAGGGTAGCACTGAAGCTTTCTTT.

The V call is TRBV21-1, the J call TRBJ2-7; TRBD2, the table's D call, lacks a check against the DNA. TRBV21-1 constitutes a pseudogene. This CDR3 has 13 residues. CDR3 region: CASSPPGGYEQYF. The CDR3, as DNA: TGTGCCAGCAGCCCGCCGGGGGGTTACGAGCAGTACTTC.

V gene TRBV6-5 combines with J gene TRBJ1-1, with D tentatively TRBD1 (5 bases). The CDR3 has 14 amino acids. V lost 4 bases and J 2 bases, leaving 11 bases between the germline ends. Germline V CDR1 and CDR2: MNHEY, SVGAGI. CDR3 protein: CASSSAGSNTEAFF. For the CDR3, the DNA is TGTGCCAGCAGTTCGGCAGGGTCAAACACTGAAGCTTTCTTT.

The CDR3 reads CASSVGGTNQETQYF. The CDR3 DNA follows: TGTGCCAGCAGCGTAGGAGGGACAAACCAAGAGACCCAGTACTTC. V is TRBV9 and J is TRBJ2-5; weak D call: TRBD1 (6 bases). Looked up from germline, CDR1 is SGDLS and CDR2 is YYNGEE. V was cut by 0 bases and J by 0 bases, with 9 bases left in between. This CDR3 contains 15 residues. The full variable domain, with the rest looked up from reference TRBV9 and TRBJ2-5, is DSGVTQTPKHLITATGQRVTLRCSPRSGDLSVYWYQQSLDQGLQFLIQYYNGEERAKGNILERFSAQQFPDLHSELNLSSLELGDSALYFCASSVGGTNQETQYFGPGTRLLVL.

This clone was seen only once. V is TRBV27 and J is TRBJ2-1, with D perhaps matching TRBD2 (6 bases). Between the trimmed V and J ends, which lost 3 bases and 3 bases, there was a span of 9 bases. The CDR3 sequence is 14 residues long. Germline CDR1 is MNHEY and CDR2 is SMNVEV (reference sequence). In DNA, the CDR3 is TGTGCCAGCAGTTTGGAGGGGAGCTACAATGAGCAGTTCTTC. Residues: CASSLEGSYNEQFF.

As DNA, the CDR3 is TGTGCCAGCTCACCCACGGACAGTTCCTATGGCTACACCTTC. The encoded protein is CASSPTDSSYGYTF. The chain carries TRBV18 and TRBJ1-2; perhaps TRBD1 as D (6 bases). From germline, CDR1 is KGHSH and CDR2 LQKENI. The CDR3 consists of 14 residues. Trimming cost V 3 bases and J 4 bases, with 12 bases left between them.

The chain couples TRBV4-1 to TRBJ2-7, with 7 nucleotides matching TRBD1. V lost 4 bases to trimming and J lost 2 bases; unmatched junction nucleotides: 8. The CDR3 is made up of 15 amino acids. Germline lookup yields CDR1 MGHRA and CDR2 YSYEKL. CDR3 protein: CASSPSGQGAYEQYF. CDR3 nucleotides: TGCGCCAGCAGCCCCTCGGGGCAGGGGGCCTACGAGCAGTACTTC.

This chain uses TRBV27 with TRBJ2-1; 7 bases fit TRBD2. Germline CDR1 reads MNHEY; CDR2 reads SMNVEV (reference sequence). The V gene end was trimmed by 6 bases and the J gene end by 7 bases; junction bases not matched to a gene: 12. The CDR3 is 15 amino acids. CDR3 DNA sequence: TGTGCCAGCAGCCCCCTACTAGCGAGCCTGAATGAGCAGTTCTTC. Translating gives CASSPLLASLNEQFF.

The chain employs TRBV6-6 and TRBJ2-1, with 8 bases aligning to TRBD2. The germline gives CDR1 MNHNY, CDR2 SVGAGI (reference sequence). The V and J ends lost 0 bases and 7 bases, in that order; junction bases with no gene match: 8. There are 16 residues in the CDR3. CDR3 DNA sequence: TGTGCCAGCAGTTACTCTGGGACTAGGAATCTGAATGAGCAGTTCTTC. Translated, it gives CASSYSGTRNLNEQFF.

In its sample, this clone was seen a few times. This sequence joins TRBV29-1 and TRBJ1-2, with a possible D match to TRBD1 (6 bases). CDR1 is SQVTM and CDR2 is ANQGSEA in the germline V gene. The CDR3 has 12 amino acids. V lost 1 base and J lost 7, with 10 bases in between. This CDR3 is CSVEAGGGGYTF. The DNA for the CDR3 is TGCAGCGTTGAAGCGGGGGGCGGTGGCTACACCTTC.

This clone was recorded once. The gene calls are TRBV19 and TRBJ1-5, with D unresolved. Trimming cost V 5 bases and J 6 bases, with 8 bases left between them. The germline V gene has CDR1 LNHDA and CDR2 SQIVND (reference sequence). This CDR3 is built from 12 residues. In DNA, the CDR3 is TGTGCCAGTAGTTCCTACATTCAGCCCCAGCATTTT. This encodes CASSSYIQPQHF.

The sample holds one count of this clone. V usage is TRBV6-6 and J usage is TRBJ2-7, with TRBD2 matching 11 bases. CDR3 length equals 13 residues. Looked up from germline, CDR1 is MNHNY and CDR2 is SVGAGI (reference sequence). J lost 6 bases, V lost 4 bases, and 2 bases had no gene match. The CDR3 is CASSSTSGTEQYF. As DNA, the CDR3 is TGTGCCAGCAGTTCGACTAGCGGGACCGAGCAGTACTTC.

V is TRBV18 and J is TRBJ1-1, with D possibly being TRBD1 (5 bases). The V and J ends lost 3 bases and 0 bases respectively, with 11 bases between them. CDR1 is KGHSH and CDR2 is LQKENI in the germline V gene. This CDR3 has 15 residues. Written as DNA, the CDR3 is TGTGCCAGCTCACCCCGCGGACACATGAACACTGAAGCTTTCTTT. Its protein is CASSPRGHMNTEAFF. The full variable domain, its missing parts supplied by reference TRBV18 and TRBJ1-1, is NAGVMQNPRHLVRRRGQEARLRCSPMKGHSHVYWYRQLPEEGLKFMVYLQKENIIDESGMPKERFSAEFPKEGPSILRIQQVVRGDSAAYFCASSPRGHMNTEAFFGQGTRLTVV.

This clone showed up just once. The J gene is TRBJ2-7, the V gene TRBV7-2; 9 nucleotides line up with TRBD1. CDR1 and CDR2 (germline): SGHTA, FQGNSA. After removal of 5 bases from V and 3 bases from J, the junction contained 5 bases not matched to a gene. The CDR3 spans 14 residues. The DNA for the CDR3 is TGTGCCAGCAGCCCGACAGGGGGGATCTACGAGCAGTACTTC. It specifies CASSPTGGIYEQYF.

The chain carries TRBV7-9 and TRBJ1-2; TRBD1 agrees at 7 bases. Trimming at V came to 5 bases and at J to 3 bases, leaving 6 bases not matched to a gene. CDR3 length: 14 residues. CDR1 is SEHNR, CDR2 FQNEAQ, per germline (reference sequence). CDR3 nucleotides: TGTGCCAGCAGCCCCTTTCAGGGGGACTATGGCTACACCTTC. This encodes CASSPFQGDYGYTF.

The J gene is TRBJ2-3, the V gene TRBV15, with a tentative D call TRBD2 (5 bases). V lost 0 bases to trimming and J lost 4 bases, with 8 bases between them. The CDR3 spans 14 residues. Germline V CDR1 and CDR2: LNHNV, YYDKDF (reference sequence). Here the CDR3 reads CATSRDLASDTQYF. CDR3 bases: TGTGCCACCAGCAGAGATTTAGCGTCAGATACGCAGTATTTT.

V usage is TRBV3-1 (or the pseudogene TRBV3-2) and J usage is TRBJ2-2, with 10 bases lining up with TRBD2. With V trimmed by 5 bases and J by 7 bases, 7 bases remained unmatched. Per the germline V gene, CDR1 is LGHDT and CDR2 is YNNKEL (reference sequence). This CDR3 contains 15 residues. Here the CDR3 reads CASSGTGLASGELFF. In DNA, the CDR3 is TGTGCCAGCAGCGGAACGGGACTAGCGAGCGGGGAGCTGTTTTTT.

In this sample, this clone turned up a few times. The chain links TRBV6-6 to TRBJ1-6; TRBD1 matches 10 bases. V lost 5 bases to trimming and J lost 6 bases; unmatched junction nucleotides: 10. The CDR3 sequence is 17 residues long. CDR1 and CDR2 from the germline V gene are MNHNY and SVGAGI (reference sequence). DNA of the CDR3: TGTGCCAGCAGTCAGAGGACAGGGGGGCTAAGTAATTCACCCCTCCACTTT. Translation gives CASSQRTGGLSNSPLHF.

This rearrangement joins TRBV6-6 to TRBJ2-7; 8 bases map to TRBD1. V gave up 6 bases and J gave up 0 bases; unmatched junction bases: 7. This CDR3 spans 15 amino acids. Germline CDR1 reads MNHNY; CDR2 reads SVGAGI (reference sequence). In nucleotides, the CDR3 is TGTGCCAGCAGCTCAGGACAGGGCTACTCCTACGAGCAGTACTTC. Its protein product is CASSSGQGYSYEQYF.

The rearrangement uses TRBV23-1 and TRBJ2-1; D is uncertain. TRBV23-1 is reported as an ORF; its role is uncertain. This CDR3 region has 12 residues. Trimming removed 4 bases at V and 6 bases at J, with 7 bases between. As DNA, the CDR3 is TGCGCCAGCAGTCGGCTTCGCAATGAGCAGTTCTTC. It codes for CASSRLRNEQFF.